The rows below give T cell receptor beta chains drawn from one sample of a study of tumor and adjacent non-tumor tissue in lung cancer. From the multiplex PCR reads, TCRdb called clonotypes with MiXCR, one entry per CDR3 protein. This table has tens of thousands of distinct CDR3 sequences, approximately 68% appearing once. The sequenced sample consisted of distant non-tumor lung tissue. Every receptor here comes from a woman aged 45-65 years with non-small cell lung cancer. CDR3s include the opening cysteine and the closing phenylalanine or tryptophan.

J: TRBJ2-2; V: TRBV5-4; CDR3: CASSRTGGPIPKNTWELFF
J: TRBJ2-7; V: TRBV4-1; CDR3: CASSQDHAPSYEQYF
J: TRBJ2-2; V: TRBV20-1; CDR3: CSASPAGTGELFF
J: TRBJ1-2; V: TRBV29-1; CDR3: CSVGVAGFGYTF
J: TRBJ2-2; V: TRBV10-3; CDR3: CVIRGRRDTGELFF
J: TRBJ1-4; V: TRBV11-2; CDR3: CASSSGLWGSLCF
J: TRBJ2-1; V: TRBV7-9; CDR3: CASSLAGSSYNEQFF
J: TRBJ1-2; V: TRBV5-5; CDR3: CASSLGQGSDGYTF
J: TRBJ1-2; V: TRBV5-5; CDR3: CVSSGAANYGYTF
J: TRBJ1-2; V: TRBV11-2; CDR3: CTSSLRQELFYGYSF
J: TRBJ2-6; V: TRBV29-1; CDR3: CSIEGVSGANVLTF
J: TRBJ1-3; V: TRBV6-2/TRBV6-3; CDR3: CDSRRIENTIYF
J: TRBJ2-2; V: TRBV20-1; CDR3: CSDAQGSGELFF
J: TRBJ2-3; V: TRBV10-3; CDR3: CVISDYYPGTQYF
J: TRBJ2-3; V: TRBV20-1; CDR3: CSVSFQPGPAGDTQYF
J: TRBJ1-3; V: TRBV5-1; CDR3: CASSLASSGNTIYF
J: TRBJ2-7; V: TRBV5-4; CDR3: CASSYEGSYEQYF
J: TRBJ1-1; V: TRBV7-6; CDR3: CASNLDTGEGTETFF
J: TRBJ2-1; V: TRBV24-1; CDR3: CATSPASGSPTYNEQFF
J: TRBJ2-7; V: TRBV29-1; CDR3: CSVPSGRSPYEQYF
J: TRBJ2-1; V: TRBV28; CDR3: CASSPISPVNEQFF
J: TRBJ1-6; V: TRBV29-1; CDR3: CSVEISNNSPLHF
J: TRBJ2-1; V: TRBV11-2; CDR3: CASSLESGAGLFF
J: TRBJ2-2; V: TRBV12-3/TRBV12-4; CDR3: CASSPRRENTGELFF
J: TRBJ2-1; V: TRBV4-2; CDR3: CANSRDSASGSLYEQSF
J: TRBJ2-5; V: TRBV10-3; CDR3: CAINGQGAETQYF
J: TRBJ2-7; V: TRBV20-1; CDR3: CRARKEGVGYEQHF
J: TRBJ2-1; V: TRBV12-3/TRBV12-4; CDR3: CASSIPLTRGLYNEQLF
J: TRBJ1-2; V: TRBV4-3; CDR3: CASSQDHGAVYYGYTF
J: TRBJ2-2; V: TRBV11-3; CDR3: CAISATGTGSSGGLFF
J: TRBJ2-1; V: TRBV5-4; CDR3: CASSPGPRGSSSYNEQFF
J: TRBJ2-3; V: TRBV11-1; CDR3: CDSSLTTGTDTQYF
J: TRBJ2-1; V: TRBV11-2; CDR3: CVSSLESGVGQFF
J: TRBJ2-7; V: TRBV2; CDR3: CASSTGRGNEQYF
J: TRBJ2-7; V: TRBV7-8; CDR3: CVCSSTGGGWYEQYF
J: TRBJ1-6; V: TRBV28; CDR3: CASSGPRTGNNSALHF
J: TRBJ1-3; V: TRBV14; CDR3: CASSQDHPGLSGNTIYF
J: TRBJ2-1; V: TRBV4-1; CDR3: CASSQDRTVYHEQFF
J: TRBJ1-2; V: TRBV11-2; CDR3: CVSSANEAPNYGYTF
J: TRBJ2-3; V: TRBV11-3; CDR3: CVSSFMSDTQYF
J: TRBJ2-1; V: TRBV12-3/TRBV12-4; CDR3: CASNLNDLAGGEEQFF
J: TRBJ2-7; V: TRBV20-1; CDR3: CNANGQGILSGEQYF
J: TRBJ1-5; V: TRBV20-1; CDR3: CSATSLTGDNQPQHF
J: TRBJ1-5; V: TRBV6-6; CDR3: CASQTLGGDNQPQHF
J: TRBJ2-5; V: TRBV28; CDR3: CVSSFKTSGRVGRETQYF
J: TRBJ1-1; V: TRBV4-1; CDR3: CASSQDRYRVNTEAFF
J: TRBJ2-1; V: TRBV28; CDR3: CASTLRTSGYNEQFF
J: TRBJ2-2; V: TRBV30; CDR3: CAWDRGQSEYANTGELFF